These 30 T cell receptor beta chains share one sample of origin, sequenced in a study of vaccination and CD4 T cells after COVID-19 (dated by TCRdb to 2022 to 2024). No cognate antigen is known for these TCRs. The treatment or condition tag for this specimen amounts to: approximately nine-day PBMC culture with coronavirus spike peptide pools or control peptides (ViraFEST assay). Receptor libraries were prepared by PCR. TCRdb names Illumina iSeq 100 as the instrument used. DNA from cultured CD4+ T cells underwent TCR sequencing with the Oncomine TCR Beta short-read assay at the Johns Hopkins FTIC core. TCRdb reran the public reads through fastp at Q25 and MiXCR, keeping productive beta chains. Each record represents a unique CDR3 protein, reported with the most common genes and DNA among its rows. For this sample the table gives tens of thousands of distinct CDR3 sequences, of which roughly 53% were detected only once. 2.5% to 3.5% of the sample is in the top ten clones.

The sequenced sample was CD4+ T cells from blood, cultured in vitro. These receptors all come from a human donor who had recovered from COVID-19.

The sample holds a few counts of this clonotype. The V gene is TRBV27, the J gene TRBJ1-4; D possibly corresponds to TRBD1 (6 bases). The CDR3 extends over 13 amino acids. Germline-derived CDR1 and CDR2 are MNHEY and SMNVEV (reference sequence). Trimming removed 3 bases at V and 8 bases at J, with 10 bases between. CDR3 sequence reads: CASSFIQGEKLFF. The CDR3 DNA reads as TGTGCCAGCAGTTTCATACAGGGCGAAAAACTGTTTTTT.

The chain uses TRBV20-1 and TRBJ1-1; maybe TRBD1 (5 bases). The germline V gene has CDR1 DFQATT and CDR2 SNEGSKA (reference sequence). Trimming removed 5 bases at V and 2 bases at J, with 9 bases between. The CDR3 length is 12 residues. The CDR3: CSARTPNTEAFF. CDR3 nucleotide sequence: TGCAGTGCTCGGACACCAAACACTGAAGCTTTCTTT.

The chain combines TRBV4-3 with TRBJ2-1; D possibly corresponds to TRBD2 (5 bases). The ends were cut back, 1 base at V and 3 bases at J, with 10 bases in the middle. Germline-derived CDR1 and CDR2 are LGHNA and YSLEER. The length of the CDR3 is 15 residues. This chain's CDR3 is CASSQALGNYNEQFF. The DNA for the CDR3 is TGCGCCAGCAGCCAAGCACTCGGGAACTACAATGAGCAGTTCTTC.

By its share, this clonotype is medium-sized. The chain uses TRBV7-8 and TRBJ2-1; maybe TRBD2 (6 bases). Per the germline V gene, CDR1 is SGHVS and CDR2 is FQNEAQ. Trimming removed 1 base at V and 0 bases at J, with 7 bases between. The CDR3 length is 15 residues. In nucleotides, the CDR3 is TGTGCCAGCAGCTTAGTGGGGGGCTCCTACAATGAGCAGTTCTTC. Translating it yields CASSLVGGSYNEQFF.

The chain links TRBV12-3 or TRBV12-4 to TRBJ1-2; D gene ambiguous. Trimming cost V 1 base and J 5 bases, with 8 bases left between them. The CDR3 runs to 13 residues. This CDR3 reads CASSLGRGYGYTF. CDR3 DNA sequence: TGTGCCAGCAGTTTAGGTCGAGGGTATGGCTACACCTTC.

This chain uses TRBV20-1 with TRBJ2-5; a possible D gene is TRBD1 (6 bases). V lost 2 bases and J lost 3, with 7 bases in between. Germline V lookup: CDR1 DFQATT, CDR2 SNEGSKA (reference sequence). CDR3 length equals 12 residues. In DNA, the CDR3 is TGCAGTGCTAGACAGGGGAAAGAGACCCAGTACTTC. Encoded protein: CSARQGKETQYF.

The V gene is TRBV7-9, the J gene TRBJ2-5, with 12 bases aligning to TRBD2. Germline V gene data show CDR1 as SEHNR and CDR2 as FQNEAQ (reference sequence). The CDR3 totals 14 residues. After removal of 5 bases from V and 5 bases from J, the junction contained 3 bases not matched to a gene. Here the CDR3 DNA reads TGTGCCAGCAGCCCAGGACTAGCGGGGGAGACCCAGTACTTC. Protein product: CASSPGLAGETQYF. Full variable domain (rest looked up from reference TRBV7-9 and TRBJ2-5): DTGVSQNPRHKITKRGQNVTFRCDPISEHNRLYWYRQTLGQGPEFLTYFQNEAQLEKSRLLSDRFSAERPKGSFSTLEIQRTEQGDSAMYLCASSPGLAGETQYFGPGTRLLVL.

DNA of the CDR3: TGTGCCAGCAGCTTATCCGGGAACCCCTACAATGAGCAGTTCTTC. Its protein is CASSLSGNPYNEQFF. The chain recombines TRBV11-3 with TRBJ2-1; D might be TRBD2 (5 bases). This CDR3 is 15 amino acids long. Deletions cut 2 bases from V and 2 bases from J, with 10 bases between. Germline V gene data show CDR1 as SGHNT and CDR2 as YENEEA.

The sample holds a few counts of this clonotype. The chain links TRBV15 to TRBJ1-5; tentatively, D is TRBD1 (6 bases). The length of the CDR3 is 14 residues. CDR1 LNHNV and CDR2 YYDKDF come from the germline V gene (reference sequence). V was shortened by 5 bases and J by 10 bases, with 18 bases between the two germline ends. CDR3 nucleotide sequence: TGTGCCACCAGCGCAGGGGCCGACATCAGACCCCAGCATTTT. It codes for CATSAGADIRPQHF. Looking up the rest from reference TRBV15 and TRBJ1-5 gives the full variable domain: DAMVIQNPRYQVTQFGKPVTLSCSQTLNHNVMYWYQQKSSQAPKLLFHYYDKDFNNEADTPDNFQSRRPNTSFCFLDIRSPGLGDTAMYLCATSAGADIRPQHFGDGTRLSIL.

CDR3: CASSGTNSYEQYF. CDR3 DNA sequence: TGTGCCAGCAGCGGGACAAATTCCTACGAGCAGTACTTC. The chain has TRBV7-9 and TRBJ2-7; D might be TRBD1 (6 bases). Trimming removed 5 bases at V and 1 base at J, with 9 bases between. This CDR3 region has 13 residues. Germline V gene data show CDR1 as SEHNR and CDR2 as FQNEAQ (reference sequence).

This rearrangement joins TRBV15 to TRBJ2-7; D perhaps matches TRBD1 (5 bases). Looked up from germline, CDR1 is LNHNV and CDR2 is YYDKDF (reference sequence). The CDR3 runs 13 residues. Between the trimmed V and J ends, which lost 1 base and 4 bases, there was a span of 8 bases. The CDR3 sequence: CATSRGAGYEQYF. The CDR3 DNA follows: TGTGCCACCAGCAGAGGAGCAGGGTACGAGCAGTACTTC. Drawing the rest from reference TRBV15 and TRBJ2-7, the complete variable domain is DAMVIQNPRYQVTQFGKPVTLSCSQTLNHNVMYWYQQKSSQAPKLLFHYYDKDFNNEADTPDNFQSRRPNTSFCFLDIRSPGLGDTAMYLCATSRGAGYEQYFGPGTRLTVT.

CDR3 bases: TGTGCCAGCAGCTTAGCATTCGGGGGAGAGCAAGCTTTCTTT. This codes for CASSLAFGGEQAFF. The chain carries TRBV7-9 and TRBJ1-1; TRBD1 might be the D (5 bases). There are 14 residues in the CDR3. The ends were cut back, 0 bases at V and 9 bases at J, with 14 bases in the middle. CDR1 and CDR2 (germline): SEHNR, FQNEAQ (reference sequence).

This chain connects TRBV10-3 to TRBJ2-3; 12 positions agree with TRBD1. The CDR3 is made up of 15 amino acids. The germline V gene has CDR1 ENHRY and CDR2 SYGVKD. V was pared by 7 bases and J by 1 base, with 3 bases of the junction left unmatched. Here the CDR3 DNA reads TGTGCCATCACCGGGACAGGGGGCCGCACAGATACGCAGTATTTT. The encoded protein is CAITGTGGRTDTQYF.

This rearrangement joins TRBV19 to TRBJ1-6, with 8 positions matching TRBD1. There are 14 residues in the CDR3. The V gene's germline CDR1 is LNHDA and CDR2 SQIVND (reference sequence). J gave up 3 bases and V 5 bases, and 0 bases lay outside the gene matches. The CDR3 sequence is CASSGQGYNSPLHF. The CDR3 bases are TGTGCCAGTAGTGGACAGGGCTATAATTCACCCCTCCACTTT.

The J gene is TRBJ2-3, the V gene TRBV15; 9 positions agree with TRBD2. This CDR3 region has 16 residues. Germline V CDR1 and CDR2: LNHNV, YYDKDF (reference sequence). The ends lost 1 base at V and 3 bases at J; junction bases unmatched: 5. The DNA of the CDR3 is TGTGCCACCAGCAGAGTGGTGCGGGAGGGTACAGATACGCAGTATTTT. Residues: CATSRVVREGTDTQYF.

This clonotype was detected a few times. In nucleotides, the CDR3 is TGTGCCAGCTCACCGGGACAGGCCAAGGAAGGGCCCCAGCATTTT. Translated: CASSPGQAKEGPQHF. This rearrangement joins TRBV18 to TRBJ1-5, with TRBD1 matching over 8 bases. V trimming: 3 bases; J trimming: 9 bases; junction bases outside the gene matches: 10. The CDR3 sequence is 15 residues long. Germline V gene data show CDR1 as KGHSH and CDR2 as LQKENI.

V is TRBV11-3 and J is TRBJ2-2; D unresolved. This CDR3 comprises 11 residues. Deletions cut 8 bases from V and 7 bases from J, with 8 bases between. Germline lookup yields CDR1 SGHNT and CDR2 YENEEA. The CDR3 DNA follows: TGTGCCAGCGGTATAGGCGGGGAGCTGTTTTTT. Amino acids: CASGIGGELFF.

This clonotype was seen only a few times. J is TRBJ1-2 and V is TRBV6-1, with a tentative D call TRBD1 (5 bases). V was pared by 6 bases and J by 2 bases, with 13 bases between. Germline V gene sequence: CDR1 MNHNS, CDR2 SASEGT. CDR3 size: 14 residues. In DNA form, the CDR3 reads TGTGCCAGCAGGGGACCGAGAAGGAACTATGGCTACACCTTC. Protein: CASRGPRRNYGYTF.

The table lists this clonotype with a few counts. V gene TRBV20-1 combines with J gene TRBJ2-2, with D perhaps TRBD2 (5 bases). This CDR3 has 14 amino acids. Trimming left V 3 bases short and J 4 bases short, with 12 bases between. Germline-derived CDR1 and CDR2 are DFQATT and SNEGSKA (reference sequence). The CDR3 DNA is TGCAGTGCTAGGGCTCGCGGGCGCACCGGGGAGCTGTTTTTT. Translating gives CSARARGRTGELFF.

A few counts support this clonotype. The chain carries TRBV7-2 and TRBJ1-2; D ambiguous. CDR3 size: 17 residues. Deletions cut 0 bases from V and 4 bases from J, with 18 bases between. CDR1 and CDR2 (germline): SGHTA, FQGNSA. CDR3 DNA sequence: TGTGCCAGCAGCTTAGCGCCGGGGTCCCGTCGAGCCTATGGCTACACCTTC. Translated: CASSLAPGSRRAYGYTF.

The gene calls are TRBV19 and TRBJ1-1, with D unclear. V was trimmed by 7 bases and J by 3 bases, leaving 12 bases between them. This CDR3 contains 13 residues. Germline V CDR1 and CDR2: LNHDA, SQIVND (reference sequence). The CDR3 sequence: CASTGGSDTEAFF. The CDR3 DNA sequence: TGTGCCAGTACGGGAGGCAGTGACACTGAAGCTTTCTTT. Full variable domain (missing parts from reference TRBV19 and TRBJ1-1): DGGITQSPKYLFRKEGQNVTLSCEQNLNHDAMYWYRQDPGQGLRLIYYSQIVNDFQKGDIAEGYSVSREKKESFPLTVTSAQKNPTAFYLCASTGGSDTEAFFGQGTRLTVV.

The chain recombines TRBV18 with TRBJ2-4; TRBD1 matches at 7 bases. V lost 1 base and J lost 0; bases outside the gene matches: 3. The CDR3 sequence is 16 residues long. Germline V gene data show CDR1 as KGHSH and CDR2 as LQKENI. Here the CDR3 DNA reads TGTGCCAGCTCACCACGGGACAGTGTAGCCAAAAACATTCAGTACTTC. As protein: CASSPRDSVAKNIQYF.

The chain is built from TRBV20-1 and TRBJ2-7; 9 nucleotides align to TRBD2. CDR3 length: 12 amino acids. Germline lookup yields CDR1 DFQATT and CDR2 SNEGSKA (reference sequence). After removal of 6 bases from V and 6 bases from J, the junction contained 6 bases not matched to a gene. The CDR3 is CSARGLAGEQYF. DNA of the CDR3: TGCAGTGCGAGGGGACTAGCAGGCGAGCAGTACTTC.

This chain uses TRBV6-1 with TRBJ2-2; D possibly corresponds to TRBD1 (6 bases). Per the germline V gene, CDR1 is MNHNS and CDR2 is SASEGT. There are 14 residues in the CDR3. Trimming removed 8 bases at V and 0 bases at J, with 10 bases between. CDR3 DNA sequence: TGTGCCAGCTCTTCAGGGGCGAACACCGGGGAGCTGTTTTTT. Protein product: CASSSGANTGELFF.

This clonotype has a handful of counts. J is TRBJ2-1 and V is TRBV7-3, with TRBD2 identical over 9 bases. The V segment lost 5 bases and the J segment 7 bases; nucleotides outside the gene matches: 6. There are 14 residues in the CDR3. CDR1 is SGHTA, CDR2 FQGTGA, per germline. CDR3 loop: CASSPGLASNEQFF. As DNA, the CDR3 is TGTGCCAGCAGCCCTGGACTAGCGTCGAATGAGCAGTTCTTC.

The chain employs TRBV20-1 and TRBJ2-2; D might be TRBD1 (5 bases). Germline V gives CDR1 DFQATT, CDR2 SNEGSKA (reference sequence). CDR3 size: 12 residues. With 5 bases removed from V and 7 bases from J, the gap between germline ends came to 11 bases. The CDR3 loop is CSARQSVGELFF. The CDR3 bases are TGCAGTGCTCGACAGTCAGTCGGGGAGCTGTTTTTT.

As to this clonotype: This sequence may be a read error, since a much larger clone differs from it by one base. CDR3 sequence reads: CASSGAGTAKNTEAFF. CDR3 bases: TGCGCCAGCAGTGGTGCCGGGACAGCGAAGAACACTGAAGCTTTCTTT. V gene TRBV10-1 combines with J gene TRBJ1-1; 7 bases are shared with TRBD1. The CDR3 is 16 amino acids. The V gene end was trimmed by 4 bases and the J gene end by 1 base; junction bases not matched to a gene: 9. From germline, CDR1 is WNHNN and CDR2 SYGVQD (reference sequence).

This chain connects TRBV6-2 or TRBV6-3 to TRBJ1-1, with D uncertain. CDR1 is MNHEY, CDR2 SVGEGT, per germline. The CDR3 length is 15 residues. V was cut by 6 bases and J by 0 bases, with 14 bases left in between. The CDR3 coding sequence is TGTGCCAGCAGAATGGACGGACCTTTGAACACTGAAGCTTTCTTT. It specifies CASRMDGPLNTEAFF.

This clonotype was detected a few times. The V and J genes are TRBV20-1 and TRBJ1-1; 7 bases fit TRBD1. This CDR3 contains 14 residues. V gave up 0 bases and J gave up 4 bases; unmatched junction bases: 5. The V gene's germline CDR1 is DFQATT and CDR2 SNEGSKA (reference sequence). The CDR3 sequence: CSARDGGQSTEAFF. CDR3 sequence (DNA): TGCAGTGCTAGAGATGGGGGACAGAGCACTGAAGCTTTCTTT.

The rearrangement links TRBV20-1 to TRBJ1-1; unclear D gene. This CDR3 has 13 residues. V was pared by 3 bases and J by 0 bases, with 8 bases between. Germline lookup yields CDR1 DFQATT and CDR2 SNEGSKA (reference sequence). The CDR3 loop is CSARDGLNTEAFF. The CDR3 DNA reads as TGCAGTGCTAGGGACGGATTGAACACTGAAGCTTTCTTT.